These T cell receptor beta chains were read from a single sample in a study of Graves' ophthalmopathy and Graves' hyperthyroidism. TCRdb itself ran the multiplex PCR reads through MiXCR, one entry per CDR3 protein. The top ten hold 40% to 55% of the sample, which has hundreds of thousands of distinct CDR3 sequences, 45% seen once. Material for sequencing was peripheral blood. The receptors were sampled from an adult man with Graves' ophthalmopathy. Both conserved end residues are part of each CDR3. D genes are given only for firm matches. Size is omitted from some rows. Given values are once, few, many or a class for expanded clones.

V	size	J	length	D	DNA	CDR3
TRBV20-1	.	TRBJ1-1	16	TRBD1	TGCAGTGCTAGAGATCTAGGCAGGGGGATGAACACTGAAGCTTTCTTT	CSARDLGRGMNTEAFF
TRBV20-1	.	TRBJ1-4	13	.	TGCAGTGCTATGGACAGTGGGGATGAAAAACTGTTTTTT	CSAMDSGDEKLFF
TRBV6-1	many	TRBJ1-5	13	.	TGTGCCAGCAGGAGGACGGACATTGGGCCCCAGCATTTT	CASRRTDIGPQHF
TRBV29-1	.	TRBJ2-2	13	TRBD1	TGCAGCGTTACCCACAGGGGAAACGGGGAGCTGTTTTTT	CSVTHRGNGELFF
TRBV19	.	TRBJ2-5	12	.	TGTGCCAGTATCCCCGGTGAAGAGACCCAGTACTTC	CASIPGEETQYF
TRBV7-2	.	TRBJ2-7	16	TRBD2	TGTGCCAGCAGCCTATCGATAGCGGGGGGTTCCTACGAGCAGTACTTC	CASSLSIAGGSYEQYF
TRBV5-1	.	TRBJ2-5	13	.	TGCGCCAGCAGCTTGGAGGCCCAAGAGACCCAGTACTTC	CASSLEAQETQYF
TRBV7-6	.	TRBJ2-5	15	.	TGTGCCAGCAGCTTAGCGGGGGACACCCAAGAGACCCAGTACTTC	CASSLAGDTQETQYF
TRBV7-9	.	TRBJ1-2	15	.	TGTGCCAGCAGTTTCTTACAGGAGATTAACTATGGCTACACCTTC	CASSFLQEINYGYTF
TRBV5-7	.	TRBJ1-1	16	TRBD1	TGTGCCAGCAGCTTGGGGGGCAGGGGGCGAGACACTGAAGCTTTCTTT	CASSLGGRGRDTEAFF
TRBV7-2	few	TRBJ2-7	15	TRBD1	TGTGCCAGCAGCCGAGACAGGGAGTCTCTCTACGAGCAGTACTTC	CASSRDRESLYEQYF
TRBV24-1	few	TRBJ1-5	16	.	TGTGCCACCAGTGCCCGACCTTCGGGACCCAATCAGCCCCAGCATTTT	CATSARPSGPNQPQHF
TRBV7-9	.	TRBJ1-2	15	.	TGTGCCAGCAGAACCTCCTACAGGGCCGGCTATGGCTACACCTTC	CASRTSYRAGYGYTF
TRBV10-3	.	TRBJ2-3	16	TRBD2	TGTGCCATCAGTGATAGGAGGGAGGGCCTCACAGATACGCAGTATTTT	CAISDRREGLTDTQYF
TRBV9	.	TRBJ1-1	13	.	TGTGCCAGCAGTTACGGAAGGGATACTGAAGCTTTCTTT	CASSYGRDTEAFF
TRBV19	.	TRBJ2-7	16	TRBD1	TGTGCCAGTAGTTTACTACGACAGGGGGGCCTGCGCGAGCAGTACTTC	CASSLLRQGGLREQYF
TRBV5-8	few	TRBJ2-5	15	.	TGTGCCAGCAGCTTTTCGGGGGCAGGTGGAGAGACCCAGTACTTC	CASSFSGAGGETQYF
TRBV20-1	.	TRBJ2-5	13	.	TGCAGCATCCCTCCCCTCGATTCGGAGACCCAGTACTTC	CSIPPLDSETQYF
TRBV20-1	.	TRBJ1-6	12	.	TGCAGTGCTAGAGAAGAGGTTTCACCCCTCCACTTT	CSAREEVSPLHF
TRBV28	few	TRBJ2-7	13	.	TGTGCCAGCAGTTTATCCAGCTCCTACGAGCAGTACTTC	CASSLSSSYEQYF
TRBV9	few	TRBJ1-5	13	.	TGTGCCACCCGAGGGGACAGCAATCAGCCCCAGCATTTT	CATRGDSNQPQHF
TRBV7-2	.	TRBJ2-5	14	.	TGTGCCAGCAGCTTAGACAGGGATCAGAGGACCCAGTACTTC	CASSLDRDQRTQYF
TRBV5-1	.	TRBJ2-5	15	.	TGTGCCAGCAGCTTAAGGGCGGGACAGAGAGAGACCCAGTACTTC	CASSLRAGQRETQYF
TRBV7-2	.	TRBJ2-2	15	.	TGTGCCAGCAGCTTAGATAGGCTAGACGGCGGGGAGCTGTTTTTT	CASSLDRLDGGELFF
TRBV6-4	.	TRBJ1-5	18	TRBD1	TGTGCCAGCACCGAGGAGGGACAGGTCCTAGAGGGCAATCAGCCCCAGCATTTT	CASTEEGQVLEGNQPQHF
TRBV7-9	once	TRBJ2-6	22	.	TGTGCCAGCAGCCCGATAAGGGGCCCCCTGGGGGAGGGGGGAGTTGGGGCCAACGTCCTGACTTTC	CASSPIRGPLGEGGVGANVLTF
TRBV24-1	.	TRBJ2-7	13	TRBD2	TGTGCCACCAGTCTGGCGGGGGGCGACGAGCAGTACTTC	CATSLAGGDEQYF
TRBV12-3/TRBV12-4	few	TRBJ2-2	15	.	TGTGCCAGCAGTTTGGAACGGACCGCGACCGGGGAGCTGTTTTTT	CASSLERTATGELFF
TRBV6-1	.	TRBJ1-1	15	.	TGTGCCAGCAGTGAATATGGCACAGAGAACACTGAAGCTTTCTTT	CASSEYGTENTEAFF
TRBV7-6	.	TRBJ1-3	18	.	TGTGCCAGCAGCTCCGGGTCTTTACTTTTTAACTCTGGAAACACCATATATTTT	CASSSGSLLFNSGNTIYF
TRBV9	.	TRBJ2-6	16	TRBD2	TGTGCCAGCAGTTACCCTGGACTAGCTGGGGCCAACGTCCTGACTTTC	CASSYPGLAGANVLTF
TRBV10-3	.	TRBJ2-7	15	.	TGTGCCATCAGTGAGTCAAACTTAGCCCCCTACGAGCAGTACTTC	CAISESNLAPYEQYF
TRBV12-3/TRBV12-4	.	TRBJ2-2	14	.	TGTGCTAGTGCCGGGACGGGGAACACCGGGGAGCTGTTTTTT	CASAGTGNTGELFF
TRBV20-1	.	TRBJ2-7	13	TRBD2	TGCAGTGCTAGTAGCGGGAGGGGCAACGAGCAGTACTTC	CSASSGRGNEQYF
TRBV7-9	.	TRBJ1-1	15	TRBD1	TGTGCCAGCAGCTTAGCTCACAGGGGGAACACTGAAGCTTTCTTT	CASSLAHRGNTEAFF
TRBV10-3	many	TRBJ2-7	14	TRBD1	TGTGCCATCAGTGGGACAGGGTTATCCTACGAGCAGTACTTC	CAISGTGLSYEQYF
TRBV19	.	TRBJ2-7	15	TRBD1	TGTGCCAGTAGTAAAGAAGGGACAGAGCCTATCGAGCAGTACTTC	CASSKEGTEPIEQYF